Given below is one T cell receptor (beta chain) in context. This table comes from immunoSEQ multiplex PCR, and its TCRdb copy is limited to in-frame clones, with some not included. This table has some 630,000 clones, more than 70% appearing once. This entry is derived from a study of shared clonotypes between healthy human individuals. The CDR3 is 17 residues long. The V segment lost 4 bases and the J segment 0 bases; nucleotides outside the gene matches: 11. CDR1 and CDR2 (germline): SGHDN, FVKESK. Among the donors, all were Caucasian adults who lived in Nashville, Tennessee. The sequence came from a woman aged 30 to 39 in good health. The gene calls are TRBV14 and TRBJ1-1; TRBD1 agrees at 7 bases. Material for sequencing was memory CD4+ T cells sorted from blood. As for subset: CD45RA-negative fraction. CDR3 coding DNA: TGTGCCAGCAGCCCGAAAGGGGGCAGCGGGATGAACACTGAAGCTTTCTTT. Encoded protein: CASSPKGGSGMNTEAFF.